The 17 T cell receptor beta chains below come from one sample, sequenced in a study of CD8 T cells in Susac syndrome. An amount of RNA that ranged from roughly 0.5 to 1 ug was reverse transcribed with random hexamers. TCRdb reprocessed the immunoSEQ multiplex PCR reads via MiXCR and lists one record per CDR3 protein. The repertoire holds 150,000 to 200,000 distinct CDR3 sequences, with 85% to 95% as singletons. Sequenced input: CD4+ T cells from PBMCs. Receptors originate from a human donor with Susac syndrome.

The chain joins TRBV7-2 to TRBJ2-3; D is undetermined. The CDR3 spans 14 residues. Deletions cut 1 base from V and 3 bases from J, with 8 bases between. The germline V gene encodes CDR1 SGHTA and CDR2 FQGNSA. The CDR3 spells CASSLGLTTDTQYF. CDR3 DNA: TGTGCCAGCAGCTTAGGGCTCACTACAGATACGCAGTATTTT.

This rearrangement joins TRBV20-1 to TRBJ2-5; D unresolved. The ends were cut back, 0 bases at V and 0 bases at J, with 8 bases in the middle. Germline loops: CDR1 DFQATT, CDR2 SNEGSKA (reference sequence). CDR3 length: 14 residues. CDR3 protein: CSARDRRNQETQYF. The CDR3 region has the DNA TGCAGTGCTAGAGACCGACGGAACCAAGAGACCCAGTACTTC.

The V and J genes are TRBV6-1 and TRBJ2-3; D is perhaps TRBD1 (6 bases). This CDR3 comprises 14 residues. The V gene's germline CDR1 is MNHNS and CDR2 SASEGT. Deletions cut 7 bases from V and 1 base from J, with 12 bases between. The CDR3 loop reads CASNPGQRTDTQYF. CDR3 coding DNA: TGTGCCAGCAACCCGGGACAACGCACAGATACGCAGTATTTT.

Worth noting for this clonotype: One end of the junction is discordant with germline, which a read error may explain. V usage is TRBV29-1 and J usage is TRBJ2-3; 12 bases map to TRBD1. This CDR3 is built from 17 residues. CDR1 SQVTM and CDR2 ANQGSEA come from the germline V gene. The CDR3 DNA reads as TGCAGCGTAGAAGGGACAGGGGGCGAAGAAAGCACAGATACGCAGTATTTT. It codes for CSVEGTGGEESTDTQYF.

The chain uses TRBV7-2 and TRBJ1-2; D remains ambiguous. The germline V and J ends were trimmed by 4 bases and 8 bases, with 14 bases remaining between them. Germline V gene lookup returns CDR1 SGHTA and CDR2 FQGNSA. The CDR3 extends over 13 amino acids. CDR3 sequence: CASSSYLQWGYTF. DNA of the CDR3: TGTGCCAGCAGCTCCTACCTACAGTGGGGCTACACCTTC.

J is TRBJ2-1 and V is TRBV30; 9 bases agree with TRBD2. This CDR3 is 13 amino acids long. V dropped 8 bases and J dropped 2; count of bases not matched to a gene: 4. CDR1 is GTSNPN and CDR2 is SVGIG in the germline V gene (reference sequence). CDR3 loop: CAQERGAYNEQFF. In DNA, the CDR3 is TGTGCCCAGGAGCGGGGGGCCTACAATGAGCAGTTCTTC.

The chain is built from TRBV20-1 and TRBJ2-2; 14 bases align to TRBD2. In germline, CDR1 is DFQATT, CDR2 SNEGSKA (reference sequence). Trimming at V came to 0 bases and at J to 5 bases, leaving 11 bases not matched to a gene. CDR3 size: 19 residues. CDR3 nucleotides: TGCAGTGCTAGAGATTTAAGCAAAAGGACTAGCGGGGGGACCGGGGAGCTGTTTTTT. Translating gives CSARDLSKRTSGGTGELFF.

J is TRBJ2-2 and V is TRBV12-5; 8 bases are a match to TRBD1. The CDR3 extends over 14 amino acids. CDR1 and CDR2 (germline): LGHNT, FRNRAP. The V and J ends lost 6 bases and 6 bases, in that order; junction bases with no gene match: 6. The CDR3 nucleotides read TGTGCTAGTGGGGACAGGGAGGTGTCCGGGGAGCTGTTTTTT. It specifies CASGDREVSGELFF.

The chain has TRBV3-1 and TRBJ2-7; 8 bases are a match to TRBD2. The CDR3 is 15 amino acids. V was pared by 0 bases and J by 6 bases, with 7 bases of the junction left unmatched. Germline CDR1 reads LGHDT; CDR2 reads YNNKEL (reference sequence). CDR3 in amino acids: CASSQDWTSLSEQYF. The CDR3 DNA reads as TGTGCCAGCAGCCAAGATTGGACTAGCCTAAGCGAGCAGTACTTC.

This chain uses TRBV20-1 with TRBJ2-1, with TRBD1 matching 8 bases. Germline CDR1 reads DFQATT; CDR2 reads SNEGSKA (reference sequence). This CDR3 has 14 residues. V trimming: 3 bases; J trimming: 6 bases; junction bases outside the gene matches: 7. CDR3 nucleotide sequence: TGCAGTGCTAGGGACAGGGTCCCCCTCAATGAGCAGTTCTTC. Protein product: CSARDRVPLNEQFF.

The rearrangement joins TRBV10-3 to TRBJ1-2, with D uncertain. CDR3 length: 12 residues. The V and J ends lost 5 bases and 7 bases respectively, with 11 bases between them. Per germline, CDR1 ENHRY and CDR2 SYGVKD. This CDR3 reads CAISQTVGGYTF. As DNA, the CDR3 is TGTGCCATCAGTCAAACAGTTGGTGGCTACACCTTC.

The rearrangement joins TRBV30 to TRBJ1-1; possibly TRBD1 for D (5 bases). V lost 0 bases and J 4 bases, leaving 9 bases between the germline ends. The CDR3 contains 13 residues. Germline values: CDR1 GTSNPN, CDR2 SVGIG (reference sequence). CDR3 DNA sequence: TGTGCCTGGAGTGTACTTGGGGGCACTGAAGCTTTCTTT. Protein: CAWSVLGGTEAFF.

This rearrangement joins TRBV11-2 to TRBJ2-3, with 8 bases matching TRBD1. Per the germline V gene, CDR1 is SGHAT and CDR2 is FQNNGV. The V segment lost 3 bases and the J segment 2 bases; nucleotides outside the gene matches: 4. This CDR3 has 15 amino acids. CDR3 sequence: CASSFGQGLTDTQYF. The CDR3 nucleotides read TGTGCCAGCAGCTTCGGACAGGGTCTCACAGATACGCAGTATTTT. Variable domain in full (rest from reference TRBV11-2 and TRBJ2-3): EAGVAQSPRYKIIEKRQSVAFWCNPISGHATLYWYQQILGQGPKLLIQFQNNGVVDDSQLPKDRFSAERLKGVDSTLKIQPAKLEDSAVYLCASSFGQGLTDTQYFGPGTRLTVL.

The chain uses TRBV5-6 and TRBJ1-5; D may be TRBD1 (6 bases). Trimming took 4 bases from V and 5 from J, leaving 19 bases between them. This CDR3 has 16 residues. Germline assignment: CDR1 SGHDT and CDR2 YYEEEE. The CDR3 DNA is TGTGCCAGCAGCCGTAGGACAGTCCGGGGGGATCAGCCCCAGCATTTT. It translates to CASSRRTVRGDQPQHF. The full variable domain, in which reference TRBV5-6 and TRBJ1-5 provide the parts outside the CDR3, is DAGVTQSPTHLIKTRGQQVTLRCSPKSGHDTVSWYQQALGQGPQFIFQYYEEEERQRGNFPDRFSGHQFPNYSSELNVNALLLGDSALYLCASSRRTVRGDQPQHFGDGTRLSIL.

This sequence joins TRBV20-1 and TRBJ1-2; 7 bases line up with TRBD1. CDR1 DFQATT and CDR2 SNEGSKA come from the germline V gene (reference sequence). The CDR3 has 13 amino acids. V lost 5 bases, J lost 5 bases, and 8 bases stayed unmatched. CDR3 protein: CSALDRVGYGYTF. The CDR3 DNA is TGCAGTGCTCTTGACAGGGTTGGGTATGGCTACACCTTC.

CDR3 coding DNA: TGTGCCAGCAGCGCTAGACAGGGAGGTTCGATGAACACTGAAGCTTTCTTT. This gives the protein CASSARQGGSMNTEAFF. The V gene is TRBV9, the J gene TRBJ1-1; 7 bases agree with TRBD1. The CDR3 extends over 17 amino acids. The V segment lost 3 bases and the J segment 0 bases; nucleotides outside the gene matches: 11. The germline CDR1 and CDR2 sequences are SGDLS and YYNGEE.

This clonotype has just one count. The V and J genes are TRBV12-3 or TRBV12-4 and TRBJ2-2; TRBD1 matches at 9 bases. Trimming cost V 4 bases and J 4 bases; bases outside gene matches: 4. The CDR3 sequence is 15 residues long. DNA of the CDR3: TGTGCCAGCAGTTACCTGGACAGGGGCACCGGGGAGCTGTTTTTT. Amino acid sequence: CASSYLDRGTGELFF.